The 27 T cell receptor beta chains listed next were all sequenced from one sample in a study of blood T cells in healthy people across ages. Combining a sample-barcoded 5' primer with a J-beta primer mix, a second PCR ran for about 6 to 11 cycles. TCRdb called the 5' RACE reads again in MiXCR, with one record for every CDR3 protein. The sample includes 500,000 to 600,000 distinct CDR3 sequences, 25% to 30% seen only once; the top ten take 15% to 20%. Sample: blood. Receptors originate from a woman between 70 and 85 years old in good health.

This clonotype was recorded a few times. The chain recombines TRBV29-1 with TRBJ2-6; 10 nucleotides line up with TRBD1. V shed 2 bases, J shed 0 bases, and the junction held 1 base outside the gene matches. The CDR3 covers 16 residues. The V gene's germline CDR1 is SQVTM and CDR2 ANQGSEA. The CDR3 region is CSVERDRGSGANVLTF. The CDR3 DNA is TGCAGCGTTGAAAGGGACAGGGGCTCTGGGGCCAACGTCCTGACTTTC.

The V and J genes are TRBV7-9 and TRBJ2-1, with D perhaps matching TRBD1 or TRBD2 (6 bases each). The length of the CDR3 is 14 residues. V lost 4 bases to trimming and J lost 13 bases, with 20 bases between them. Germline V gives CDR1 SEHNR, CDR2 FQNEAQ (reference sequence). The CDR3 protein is CASSYYGGPSLQFF. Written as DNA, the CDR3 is TGTGCCAGCAGCTATTATGGGGGGCCGTCACTACAGTTCTTC.

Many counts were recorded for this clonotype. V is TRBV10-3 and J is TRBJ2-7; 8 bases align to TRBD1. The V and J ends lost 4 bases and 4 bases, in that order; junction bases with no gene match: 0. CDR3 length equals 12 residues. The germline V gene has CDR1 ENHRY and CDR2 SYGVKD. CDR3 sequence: CAISGQGYEQYF. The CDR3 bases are TGTGCCATCAGTGGACAGGGGTACGAGCAGTACTTC.

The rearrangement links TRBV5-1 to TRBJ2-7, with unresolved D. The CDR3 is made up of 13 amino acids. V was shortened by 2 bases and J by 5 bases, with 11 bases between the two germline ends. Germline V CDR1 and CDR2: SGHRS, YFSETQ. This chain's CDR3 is CASSFVGTDEQYF. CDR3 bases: TGCGCCAGCAGCTTCGTCGGTACGGACGAGCAGTACTTC.

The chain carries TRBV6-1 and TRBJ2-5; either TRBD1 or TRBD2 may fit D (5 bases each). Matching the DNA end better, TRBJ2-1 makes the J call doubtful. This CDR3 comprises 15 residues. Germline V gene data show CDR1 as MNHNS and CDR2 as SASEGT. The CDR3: CASSALQGPYNEQFF. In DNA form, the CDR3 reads TGTGCCAGCAGTGCGTTGCAGGGACCCTACAATGAGCAGTTCTTC.

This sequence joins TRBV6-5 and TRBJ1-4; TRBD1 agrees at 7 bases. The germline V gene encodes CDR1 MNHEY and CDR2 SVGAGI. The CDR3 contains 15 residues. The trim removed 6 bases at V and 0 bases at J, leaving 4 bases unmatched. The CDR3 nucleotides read TGTGCCAGCAGACTACAGGGGCCAACTAATGAAAAACTGTTTTTT. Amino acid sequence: CASRLQGPTNEKLFF.

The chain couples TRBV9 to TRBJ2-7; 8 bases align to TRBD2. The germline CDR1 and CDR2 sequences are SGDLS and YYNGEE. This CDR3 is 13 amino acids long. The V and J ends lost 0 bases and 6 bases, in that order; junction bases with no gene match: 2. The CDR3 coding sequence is TGTGCCAGCAGCGTAGCGGGGACTAGCGAGCAGTACTTC. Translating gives CASSVAGTSEQYF.

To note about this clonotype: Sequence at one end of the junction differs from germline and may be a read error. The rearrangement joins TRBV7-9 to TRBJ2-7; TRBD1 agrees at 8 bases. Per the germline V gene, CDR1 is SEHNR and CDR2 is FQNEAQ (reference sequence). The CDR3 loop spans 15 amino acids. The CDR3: CASSLSAGGSHEQYF. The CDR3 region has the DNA TGTGCCAGCAGCTTATCAGCAGGGGGCTCCCACGAGCAGTACTTC. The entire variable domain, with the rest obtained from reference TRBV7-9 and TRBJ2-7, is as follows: DTGVSQNPRHKITKRGQNVTFRCDPISEHNRLYWYRQTLGQGPEFLTYFQNEAQLEKSRLLSDRFSAERPKGSFSTLEIQRTEQGDSAMYLCASSLSAGGSHEQYFGPGTRLTVT.

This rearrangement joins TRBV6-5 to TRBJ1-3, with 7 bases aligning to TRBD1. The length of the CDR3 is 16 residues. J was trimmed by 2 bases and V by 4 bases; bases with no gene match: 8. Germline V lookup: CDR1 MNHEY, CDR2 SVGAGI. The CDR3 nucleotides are TGTGCCAGCAGTTCGACTTTAACAGGGGCTGGAAACACCATATATTTT. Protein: CASSSTLTGAGNTIYF.

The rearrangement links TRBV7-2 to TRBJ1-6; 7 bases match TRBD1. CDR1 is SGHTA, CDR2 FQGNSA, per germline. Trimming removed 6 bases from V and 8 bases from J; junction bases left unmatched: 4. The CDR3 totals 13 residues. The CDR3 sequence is CASRGGGYSPLHF. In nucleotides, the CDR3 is TGTGCCAGCAGAGGAGGGGGCTATTCACCCCTCCACTTT. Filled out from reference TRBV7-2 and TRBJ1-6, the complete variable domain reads GAGVSQSPSNKVTEKGKDVELRCDPISGHTALYWYRQSLGQGLEFLIYFQGNSAPDKSGLPSDRFSAERTGGSVSTLTIQRTQQEDSAVYLCASRGGGYSPLHFGNGTRLTVT.

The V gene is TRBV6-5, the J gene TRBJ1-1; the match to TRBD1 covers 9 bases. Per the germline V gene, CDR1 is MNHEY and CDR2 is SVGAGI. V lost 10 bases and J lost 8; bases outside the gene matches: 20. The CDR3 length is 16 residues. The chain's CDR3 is CATRDPVPGQGTEAFF. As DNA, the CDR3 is TGTGCCACAAGGGACCCCGTTCCGGGACAGGGAACCGAAGCTTTCTTT.

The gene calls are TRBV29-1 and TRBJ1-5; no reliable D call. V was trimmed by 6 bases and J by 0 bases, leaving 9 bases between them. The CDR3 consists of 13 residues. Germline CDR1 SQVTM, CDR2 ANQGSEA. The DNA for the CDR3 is TGCAGCGTGCAGGACGGTAGCAATCAGCCCCAGCATTTT. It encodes CSVQDGSNQPQHF. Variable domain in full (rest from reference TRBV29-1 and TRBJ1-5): SAVISQKPSRDICQRGTSLTIQCQVDSQVTMMFWYRQQPGQSLTLIATANQGSEATYESGFVIDKFPISRPNLTFSTLTVSNMSPEDSSIYLCSVQDGSNQPQHFGDGTRLSIL.

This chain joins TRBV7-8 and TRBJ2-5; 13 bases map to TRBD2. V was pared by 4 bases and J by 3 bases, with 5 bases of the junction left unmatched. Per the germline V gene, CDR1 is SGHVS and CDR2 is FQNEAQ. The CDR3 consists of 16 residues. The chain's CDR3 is CASSSGLAGIKETQYF. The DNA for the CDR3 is TGTGCCAGCAGCTCGGGACTAGCGGGAATAAAAGAGACCCAGTACTTC.

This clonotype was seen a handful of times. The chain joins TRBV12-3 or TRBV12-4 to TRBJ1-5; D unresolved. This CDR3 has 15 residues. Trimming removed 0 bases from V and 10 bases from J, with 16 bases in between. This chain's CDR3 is CASSLADHIIVPQHF. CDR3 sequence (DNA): TGTGCCAGCAGTTTAGCGGACCATATTATAGTTCCCCAGCATTTT.

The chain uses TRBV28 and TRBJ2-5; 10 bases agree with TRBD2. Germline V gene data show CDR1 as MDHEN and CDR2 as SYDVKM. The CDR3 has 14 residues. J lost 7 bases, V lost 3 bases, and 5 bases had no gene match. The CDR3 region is CASSFLAGVGTQYF. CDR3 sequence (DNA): TGTGCCAGCAGTTTTCTAGCGGGGGTCGGGACCCAGTACTTC.

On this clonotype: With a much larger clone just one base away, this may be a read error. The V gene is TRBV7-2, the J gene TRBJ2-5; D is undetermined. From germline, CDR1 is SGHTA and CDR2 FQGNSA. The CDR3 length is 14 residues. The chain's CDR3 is CASGLEVAEETQYF. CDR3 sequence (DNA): TGTGCCAGCGGCTTAGAGGTGGCAGAAGAGACCCAGTACTTC.

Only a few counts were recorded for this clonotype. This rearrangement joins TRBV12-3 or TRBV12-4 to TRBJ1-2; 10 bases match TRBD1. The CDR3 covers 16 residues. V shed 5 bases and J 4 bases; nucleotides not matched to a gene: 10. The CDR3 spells CASSRPPGTGVYGYTF. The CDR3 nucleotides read TGTGCCAGCAGTCGTCCCCCCGGGACAGGGGTCTATGGCTACACCTTC.

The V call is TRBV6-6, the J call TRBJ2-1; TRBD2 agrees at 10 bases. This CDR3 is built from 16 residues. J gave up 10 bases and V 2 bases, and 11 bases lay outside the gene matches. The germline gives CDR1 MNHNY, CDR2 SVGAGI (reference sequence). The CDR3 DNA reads TGTGCCAGCAGTTACCTAGGCCTAGCGGGGGCTTTAGAGCAGTTCTTC. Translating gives CASSYLGLAGALEQFF.

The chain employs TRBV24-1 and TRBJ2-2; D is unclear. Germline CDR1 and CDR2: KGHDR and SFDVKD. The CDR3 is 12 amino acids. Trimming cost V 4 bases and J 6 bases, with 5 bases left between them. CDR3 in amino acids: CATSDLPGELFF. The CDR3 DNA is TGTGCCACCAGTGACCTCCCCGGGGAGCTGTTTTTT.

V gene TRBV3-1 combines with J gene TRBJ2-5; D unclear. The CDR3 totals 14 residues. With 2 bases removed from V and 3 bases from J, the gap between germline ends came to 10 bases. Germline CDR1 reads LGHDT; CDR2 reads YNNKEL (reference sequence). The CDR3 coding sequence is TGTGCCAGCAGCCAATTCACTCCCGAAGAGACCCAGTACTTC. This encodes CASSQFTPEETQYF.

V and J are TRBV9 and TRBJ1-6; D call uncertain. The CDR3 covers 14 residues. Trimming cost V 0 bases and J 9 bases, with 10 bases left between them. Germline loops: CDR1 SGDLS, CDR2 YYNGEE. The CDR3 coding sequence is TGTGCCAGCAGCGTAGAGGTCAGAAGTTCACCCCTCCACTTT. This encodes CASSVEVRSSPLHF. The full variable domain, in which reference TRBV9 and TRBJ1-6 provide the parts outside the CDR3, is DSGVTQTPKHLITATGQRVTLRCSPRSGDLSVYWYQQSLDQGLQFLIQYYNGEERAKGNILERFSAQQFPDLHSELNLSSLELGDSALYFCASSVEVRSSPLHFGNGTRLTVT.

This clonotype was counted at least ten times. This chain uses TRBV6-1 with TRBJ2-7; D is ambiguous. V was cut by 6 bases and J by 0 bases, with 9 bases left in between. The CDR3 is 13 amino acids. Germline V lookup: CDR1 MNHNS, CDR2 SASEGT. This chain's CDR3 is CASSYQSSYEQYF. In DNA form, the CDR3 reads TGTGCCAGCAGCTACCAGAGCTCCTACGAGCAGTACTTC.

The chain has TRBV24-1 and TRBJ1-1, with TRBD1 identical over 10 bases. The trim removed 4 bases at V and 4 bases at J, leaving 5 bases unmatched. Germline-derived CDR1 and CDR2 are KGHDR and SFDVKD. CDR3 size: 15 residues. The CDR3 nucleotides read TGTGCCACCAGTGACCCTCGGACAGGGGGCACTGAAGCTTTCTTT. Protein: CATSDPRTGGTEAFF.

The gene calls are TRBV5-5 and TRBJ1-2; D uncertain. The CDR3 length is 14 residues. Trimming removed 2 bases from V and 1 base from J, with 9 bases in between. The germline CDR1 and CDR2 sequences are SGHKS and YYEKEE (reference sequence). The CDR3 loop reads CASSFFQNNYGYTF. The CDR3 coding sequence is TGTGCCAGCAGCTTTTTCCAGAATAACTATGGCTACACCTTC.

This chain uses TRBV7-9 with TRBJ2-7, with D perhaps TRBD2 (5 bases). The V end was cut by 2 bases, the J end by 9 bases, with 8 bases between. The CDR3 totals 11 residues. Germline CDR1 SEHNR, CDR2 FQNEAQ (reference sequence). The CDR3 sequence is CASSLIGMQYF. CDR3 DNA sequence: TGTGCCAGCAGCTTAATCGGGATGCAGTACTTC.

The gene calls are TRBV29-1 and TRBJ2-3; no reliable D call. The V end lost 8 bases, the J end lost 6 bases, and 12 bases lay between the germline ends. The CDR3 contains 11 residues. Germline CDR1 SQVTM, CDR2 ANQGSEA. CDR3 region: CSQTLGDTQYF. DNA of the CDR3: TGCAGCCAAACCCTGGGGGATACGCAGTATTTT.

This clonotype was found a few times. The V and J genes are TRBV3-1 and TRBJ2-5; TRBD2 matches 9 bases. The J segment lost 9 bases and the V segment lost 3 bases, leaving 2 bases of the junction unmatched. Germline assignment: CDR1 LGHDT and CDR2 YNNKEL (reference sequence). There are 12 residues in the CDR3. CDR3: CASSQAGGPQYF. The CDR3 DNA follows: TGTGCCAGCAGCCAGGCGGGGGGGCCCCAGTACTTC.